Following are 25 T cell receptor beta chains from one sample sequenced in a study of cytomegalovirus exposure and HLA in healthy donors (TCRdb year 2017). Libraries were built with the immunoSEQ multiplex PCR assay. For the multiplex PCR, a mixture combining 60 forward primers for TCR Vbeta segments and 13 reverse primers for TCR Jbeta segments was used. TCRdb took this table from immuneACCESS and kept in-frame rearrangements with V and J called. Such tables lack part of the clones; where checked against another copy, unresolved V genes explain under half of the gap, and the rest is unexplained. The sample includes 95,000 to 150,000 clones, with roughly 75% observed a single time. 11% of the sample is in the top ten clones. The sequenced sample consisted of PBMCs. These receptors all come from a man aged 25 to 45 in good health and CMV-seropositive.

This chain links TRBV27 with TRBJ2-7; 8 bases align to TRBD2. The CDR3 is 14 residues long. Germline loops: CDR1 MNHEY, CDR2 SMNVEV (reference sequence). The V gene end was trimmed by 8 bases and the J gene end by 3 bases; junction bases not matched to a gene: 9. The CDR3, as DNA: TGTGCCAGCGCCCGGGGGGGGAGATTCTACGAGCAGTACTTC. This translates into CASARGGRFYEQYF.

The DNA for the CDR3 is TGTGCCAGCAGGGCTACAGCTCAGAACACTGAAGCTTTCTTT. Translating it yields CASRATAQNTEAFF. This sequence joins TRBV7-6 and TRBJ1-1; D unclear. The CDR3 loop spans 14 amino acids. CDR1 is SGHVS and CDR2 is FNYEAQ in the germline V gene. V was shortened by 6 bases and J by 1 base, with 12 bases between the two germline ends. The full variable domain, its missing parts supplied by reference TRBV7-6 and TRBJ1-1, is GAGVSQSPRYKVTKRGQDVALRCDPISGHVSLYWYRQALGQGPEFLTYFNYEAQQDKSGLPNDRFSAERPEGSISTLTIQRTEQRDSAMYRCASRATAQNTEAFFGQGTRLTVV.

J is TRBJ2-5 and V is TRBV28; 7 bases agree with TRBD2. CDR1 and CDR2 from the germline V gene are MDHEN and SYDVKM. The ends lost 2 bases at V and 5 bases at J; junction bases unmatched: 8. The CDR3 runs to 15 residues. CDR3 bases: TGTGCCAGCAGTTTAGGGGTGGGGGAGGGTGAGACCCAGTACTTC. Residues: CASSLGVGEGETQYF.

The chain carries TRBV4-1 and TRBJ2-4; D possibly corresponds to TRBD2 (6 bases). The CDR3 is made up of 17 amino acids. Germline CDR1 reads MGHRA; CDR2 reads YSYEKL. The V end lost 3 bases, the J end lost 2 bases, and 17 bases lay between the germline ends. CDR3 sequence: CASSHGRRDPTKNIQYF. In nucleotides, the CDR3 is TGCGCCAGCAGCCACGGGAGAAGAGACCCTACCAAAAACATTCAGTACTTC.

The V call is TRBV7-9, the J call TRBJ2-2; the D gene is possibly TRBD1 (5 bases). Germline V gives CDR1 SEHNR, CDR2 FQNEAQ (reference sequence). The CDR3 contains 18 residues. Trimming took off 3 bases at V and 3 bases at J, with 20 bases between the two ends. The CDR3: CASSLTPLDSEDTGELFF. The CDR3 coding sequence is TGTGCCAGCAGCTTGACCCCTCTTGACAGTGAAGACACCGGGGAGCTGTTTTTT.

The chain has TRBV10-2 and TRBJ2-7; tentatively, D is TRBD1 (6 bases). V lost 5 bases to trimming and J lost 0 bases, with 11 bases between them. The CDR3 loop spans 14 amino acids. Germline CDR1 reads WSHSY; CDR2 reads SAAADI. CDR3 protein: CASSQGSLSYEQYF. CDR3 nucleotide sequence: TGCGCCAGCAGTCAGGGGTCTCTCTCCTACGAGCAGTACTTC.

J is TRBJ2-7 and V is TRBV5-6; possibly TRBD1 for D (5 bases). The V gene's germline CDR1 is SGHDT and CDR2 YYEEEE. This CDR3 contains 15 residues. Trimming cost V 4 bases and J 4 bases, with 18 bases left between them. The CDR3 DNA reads TGTGCCAGCAGCAACCTAGTAGGGGTTTATTACGAGCAGTACTTC. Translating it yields CASSNLVGVYYEQYF.

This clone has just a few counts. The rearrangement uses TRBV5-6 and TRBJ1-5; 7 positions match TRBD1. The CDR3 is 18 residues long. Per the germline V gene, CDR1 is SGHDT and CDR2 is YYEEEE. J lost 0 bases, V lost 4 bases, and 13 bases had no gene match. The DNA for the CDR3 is TGTGCCAGCAGCCATCAGAGGGGGCTTACAAGTAGCAATCAGCCCCAGCATTTT. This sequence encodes CASSHQRGLTSSNQPQHF.

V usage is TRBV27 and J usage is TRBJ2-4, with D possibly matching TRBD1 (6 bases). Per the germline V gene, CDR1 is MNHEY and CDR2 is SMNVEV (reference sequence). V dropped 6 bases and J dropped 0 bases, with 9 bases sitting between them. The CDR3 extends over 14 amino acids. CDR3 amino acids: CASRGQLAKNIQYF. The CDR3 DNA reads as TGTGCCAGCAGGGGACAACTAGCCAAAAACATTCAGTACTTC.

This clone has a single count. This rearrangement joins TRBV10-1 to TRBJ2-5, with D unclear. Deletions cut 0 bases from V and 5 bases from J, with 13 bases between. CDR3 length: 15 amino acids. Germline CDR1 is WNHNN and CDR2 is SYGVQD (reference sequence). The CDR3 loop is CASSESGQPGETQYF. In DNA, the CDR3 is TGCGCCAGCAGTGAGTCCGGCCAACCCGGGGAGACCCAGTACTTC.

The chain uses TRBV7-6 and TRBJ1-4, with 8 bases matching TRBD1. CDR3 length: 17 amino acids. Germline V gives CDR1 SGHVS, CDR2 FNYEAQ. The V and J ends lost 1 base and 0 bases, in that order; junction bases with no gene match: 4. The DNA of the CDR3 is TGTGCCAGCAGCTTAGTGACAGGGGCCGCAACTAATGAAAAACTGTTTTTT. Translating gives CASSLVTGAATNEKLFF.

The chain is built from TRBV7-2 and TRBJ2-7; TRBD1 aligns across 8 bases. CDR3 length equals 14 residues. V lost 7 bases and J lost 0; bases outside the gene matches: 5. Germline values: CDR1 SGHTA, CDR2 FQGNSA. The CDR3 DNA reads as TGTGCCAGCAAAAGCGGACAGGGCTCCTACGAGCAGTACTTC. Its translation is CASKSGQGSYEQYF.

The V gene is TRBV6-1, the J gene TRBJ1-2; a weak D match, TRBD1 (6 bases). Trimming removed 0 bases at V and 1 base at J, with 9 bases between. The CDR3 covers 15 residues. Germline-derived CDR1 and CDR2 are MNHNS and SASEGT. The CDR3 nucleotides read TGTGCCAGCAGTGAAGCCGGGACACTTAACTATGGCTACACCTTC. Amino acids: CASSEAGTLNYGYTF.

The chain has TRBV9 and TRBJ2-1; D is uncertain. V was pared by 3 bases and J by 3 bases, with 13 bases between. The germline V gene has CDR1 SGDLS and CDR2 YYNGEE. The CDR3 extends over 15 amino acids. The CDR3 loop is CASSALALNYNEQFF. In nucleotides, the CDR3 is TGTGCCAGCAGCGCGCTCGCTCTAAACTACAATGAGCAGTTCTTC.

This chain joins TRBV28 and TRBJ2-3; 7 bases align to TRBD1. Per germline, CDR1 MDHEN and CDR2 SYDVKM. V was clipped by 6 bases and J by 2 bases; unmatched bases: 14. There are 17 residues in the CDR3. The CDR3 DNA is TGTGCCAGCAGAAGACTTTCCGGGACAGCGGTCACAGATACGCAGTATTTT. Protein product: CASRRLSGTAVTDTQYF. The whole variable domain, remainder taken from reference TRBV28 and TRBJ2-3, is DVKVTQSSRYLVKRTGEKVFLECVQDMDHENMFWYRQDPGLGLRLIYFSYDVKMKEKGDIPEGYSVSREKKERFSLILESASTNQTSMYLCASRRLSGTAVTDTQYFGPGTRLTVL.

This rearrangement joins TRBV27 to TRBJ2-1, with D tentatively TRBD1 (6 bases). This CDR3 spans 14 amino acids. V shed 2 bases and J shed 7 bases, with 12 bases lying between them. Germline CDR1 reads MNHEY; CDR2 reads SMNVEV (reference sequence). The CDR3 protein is CASSLTKTGNEQFF. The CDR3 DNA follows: TGTGCCAGCAGTTTAACAAAGACAGGTAATGAGCAGTTCTTC.

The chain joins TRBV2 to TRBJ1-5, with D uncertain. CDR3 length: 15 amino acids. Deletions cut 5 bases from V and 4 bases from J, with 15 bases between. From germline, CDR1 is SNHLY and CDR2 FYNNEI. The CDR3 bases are TGTGCCAGCAGTTTAGGGAGGGTAGGAAATCAGCCCCAGCATTTT. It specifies CASSLGRVGNQPQHF.

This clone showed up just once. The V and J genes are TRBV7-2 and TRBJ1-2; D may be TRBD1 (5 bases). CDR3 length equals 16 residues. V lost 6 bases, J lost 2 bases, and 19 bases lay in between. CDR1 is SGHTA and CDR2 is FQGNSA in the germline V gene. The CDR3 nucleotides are TGTGCCAGCAGTCTCCCAGTGGGGCAGCCGAACTATGGCTACACCTTC. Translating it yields CASSLPVGQPNYGYTF.

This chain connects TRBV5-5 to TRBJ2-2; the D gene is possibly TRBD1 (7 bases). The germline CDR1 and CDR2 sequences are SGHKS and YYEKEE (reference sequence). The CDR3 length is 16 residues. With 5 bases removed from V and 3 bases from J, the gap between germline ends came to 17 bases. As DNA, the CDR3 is TGTGCCAGCAGACTAGCCGGGACAGACCACACCGGGGAGCTGTTTTTT. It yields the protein CASRLAGTDHTGELFF.

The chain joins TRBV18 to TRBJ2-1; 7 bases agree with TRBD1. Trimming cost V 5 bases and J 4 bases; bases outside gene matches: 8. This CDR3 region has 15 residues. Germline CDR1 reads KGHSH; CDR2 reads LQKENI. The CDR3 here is CASSEPGQPYNEQFF. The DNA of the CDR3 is TGTGCCAGCTCAGAACCGGGACAGCCTTACAATGAGCAGTTCTTC. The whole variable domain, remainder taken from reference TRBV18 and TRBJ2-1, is NAGVMQNPRHLVRRRGQEARLRCSPMKGHSHVYWYRQLPEEGLKFMVYLQKENIIDESGMPKERFSAEFPKEGPSILRIQQVVRGDSAAYFCASSEPGQPYNEQFFGPGTRLTVL.

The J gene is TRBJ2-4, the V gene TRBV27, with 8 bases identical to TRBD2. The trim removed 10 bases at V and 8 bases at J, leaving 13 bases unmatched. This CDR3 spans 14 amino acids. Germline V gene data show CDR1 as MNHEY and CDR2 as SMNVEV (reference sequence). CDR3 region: CATQKAGAQDIQYF. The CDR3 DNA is TGTGCCACCCAAAAAGCGGGAGCTCAGGACATTCAGTACTTC.

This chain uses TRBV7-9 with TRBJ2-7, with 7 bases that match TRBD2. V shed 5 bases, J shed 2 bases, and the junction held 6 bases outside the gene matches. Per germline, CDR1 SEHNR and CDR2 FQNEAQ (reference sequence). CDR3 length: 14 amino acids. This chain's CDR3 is CASSLTSVAYEQYF. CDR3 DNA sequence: TGTGCCAGCAGCCTAACTAGCGTAGCCTACGAGCAGTACTTC.

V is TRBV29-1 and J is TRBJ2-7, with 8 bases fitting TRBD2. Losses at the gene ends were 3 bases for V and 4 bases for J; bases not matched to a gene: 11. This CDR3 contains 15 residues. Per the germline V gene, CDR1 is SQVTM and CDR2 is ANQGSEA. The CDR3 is CSVDLSGSSGYEQYF. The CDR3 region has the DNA TGCAGCGTTGATCTAAGCGGGAGCTCGGGGTACGAGCAGTACTTC.

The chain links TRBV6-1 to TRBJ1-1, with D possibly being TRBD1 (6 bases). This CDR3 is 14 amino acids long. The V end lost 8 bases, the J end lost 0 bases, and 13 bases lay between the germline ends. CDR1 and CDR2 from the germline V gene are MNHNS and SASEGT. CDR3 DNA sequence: TGTGCCAGCGGCAGGGGCACGGTGAACACTGAAGCTTTCTTT. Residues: CASGRGTVNTEAFF.

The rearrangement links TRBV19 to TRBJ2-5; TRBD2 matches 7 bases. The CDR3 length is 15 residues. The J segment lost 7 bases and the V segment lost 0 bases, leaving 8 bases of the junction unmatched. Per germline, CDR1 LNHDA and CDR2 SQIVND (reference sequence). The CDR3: CASSIDRVAGVTQYF. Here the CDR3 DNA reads TGTGCCAGTAGTATAGATCGAGTGGCGGGAGTGACCCAGTACTTC.